What follows are 17 T cell receptor beta chains derived from one specimen sequenced in a study of blood T cell repertoires in COVID-19. The data were produced by immunoSEQ multiplex PCR, yet TCRdb's version contains in-frame clones alone and is incomplete. The sample records about 140,000 clones, approximately 87% being singletons. Sequenced sample: PBMCs or T cells enriched from blood (not recorded which). Receptor source: a man in his 60s who had recovered from COVID-19.

This clone was found once. V usage is TRBV10-3 and J usage is TRBJ1-2; 7 bases agree with TRBD1. V lost 6 bases and J lost 7; bases outside the gene matches: 5. Germline V lookup: CDR1 ENHRY, CDR2 SYGVKD. CDR3 length: 12 amino acids. The CDR3 DNA sequence: TGTGCCATCAGCCCGGACAGGAGTGGCTACACCTTC. This encodes CAISPDRSGYTF.

The chain couples TRBV25-1 to TRBJ1-5; maybe TRBD1 (5 bases). This CDR3 has 14 residues. Germline V CDR1 and CDR2: MGHDK, SYGVNS. The V end was cut by 0 bases, the J end by 3 bases, with 6 bases between. The CDR3 DNA reads as TGTGCCAGCAGTGAATACAGGGACAATCAGCCCCAGCATTTT. This codes for CASSEYRDNQPQHF.

The gene calls are TRBV5-4 and TRBJ2-1; a possible D gene is TRBD2 (5 bases). The CDR3 consists of 11 residues. Germline V gives CDR1 SGHNT, CDR2 YYREEE (reference sequence). Trimming cost V 4 bases and J 14 bases, with 13 bases left between them. The CDR3 here is CASSLRTREFF. As DNA, the CDR3 is TGTGCCAGCAGCCTGAGGACGCGGGAGTTCTTC.

The rearrangement uses TRBV6-1 and TRBJ1-2; 7 positions match TRBD1. From germline, CDR1 is MNHNS and CDR2 SASEGT. There are 16 residues in the CDR3. The J segment lost 4 bases and the V segment lost 4 bases, leaving 12 bases of the junction unmatched. DNA for the CDR3: TGTGCCAGCAGTGCTAATTCCTACAGGGGATCCTATGGCTACACCTTC. Amino acids: CASSANSYRGSYGYTF.

This chain uses TRBV9 with TRBJ2-1; TRBD1 is a possible D gene (6 bases). The V and J ends lost 7 bases and 2 bases respectively, with 16 bases between them. The CDR3 length is 15 residues. Germline lookup yields CDR1 SGDLS and CDR2 YYNGEE. Here the CDR3 DNA reads TGTGCCAGCGCGGCGAGTGGGGGCCCCTACAATGAGCAGTTCTTC. This gives the protein CASAASGGPYNEQFF.

Worth noting for this clone: The same CDR3 arises from other DNA sequences in this sample as well. J is TRBJ1-6 and V is TRBV18, with D uncertain. Germline V gene data show CDR1 as KGHSH and CDR2 as LQKENI. With 1 base removed from V and 4 bases from J, the gap between germline ends came to 5 bases. The length of the CDR3 is 14 residues. The CDR3 here is CASSPLSYNSPLHF. As DNA, the CDR3 is TGTGCCAGCTCACCACTTTCGTATAATTCACCCCTCCACTTT.

This chain joins TRBV5-6 and TRBJ2-7; D not certain. The CDR3 has 15 amino acids. Germline loops: CDR1 SGHDT, CDR2 YYEEEE. V lost 0 bases and J lost 6, with 16 bases in between. The CDR3 DNA sequence: TGTGCCAGCAGCTTGGTCCCCCTCGTAATCAGCGAGCAGTACTTC. This gives the protein CASSLVPLVISEQYF.

In its sample, this clone was seen once. V is TRBV28 and J is TRBJ2-7; 11 nucleotides match TRBD1. The CDR3 runs to 15 residues. Germline CDR1 is MDHEN and CDR2 is SYDVKM. V lost 5 bases and J lost 7; bases outside the gene matches: 10. CDR3 DNA: TGTGCCAGCAGTAACAGCGGACAGGGGGCAGGAGAGCAGTACTTC. Protein product: CASSNSGQGAGEQYF.

The rearrangement joins TRBV28 to TRBJ1-2; D not resolved. The CDR3 totals 14 residues. Per germline, CDR1 MDHEN and CDR2 SYDVKM. Trimming shortened V by 3 bases and J by 0 bases, and 8 bases separated the two germline ends. The CDR3: CASSLGQANYGYTF. CDR3 nucleotides: TGTGCCAGCAGTTTGGGCCAAGCTAACTATGGCTACACCTTC.

J is TRBJ1-6 and V is TRBV4-1; 7 bases match TRBD1. Germline V gene lookup returns CDR1 MGHRA and CDR2 YSYEKL. After removal of 1 base from V and 7 bases from J, the junction contained 7 bases not matched to a gene. This CDR3 region has 16 residues. The CDR3 DNA reads TGCGCCAGCAGCCAAGTCGGTACAGGGGCAAATTCACCCCTCCACTTT. Its protein product is CASSQVGTGANSPLHF.

The chain is built from TRBV5-8 and TRBJ2-7; no clear D. This CDR3 is 10 amino acids long. V was cut by 4 bases and J by 5 bases, with 4 bases left in between. Per the germline V gene, CDR1 is SGHTS and CDR2 is YDEGEE. CDR3 nucleotide sequence: TGTGCCAGCAGCCTAGACGAGCAGTACTTC. Amino acids: CASSLDEQYF.

This rearrangement joins TRBV7-9 to TRBJ2-1, with a weak D call TRBD2 (6 bases). The CDR3 spans 16 residues. V was trimmed by 2 bases and J by 6 bases, leaving 17 bases between them. Looked up from germline, CDR1 is SEHNR and CDR2 is FQNEAQ (reference sequence). CDR3 in DNA: TGTGCCAGCAGCTTACCCCTCCGCGGAGGGGCCAATGAGCAGTTCTTC. Translating gives CASSLPLRGGANEQFF.

This clone was observed a handful of times. The gene calls are TRBV5-1 and TRBJ2-7; 9 nucleotides align to TRBD1. Trimming at V came to 0 bases and at J to 3 bases, leaving 4 bases not matched to a gene. Germline loops: CDR1 SGHRS, CDR2 YFSETQ. CDR3 length equals 15 residues. The CDR3 DNA follows: TGCGCCAGCAGCTTGGCAGGGACAGGGAGCTACGAGCAGTACTTC. This translates into CASSLAGTGSYEQYF.

The chain couples TRBV28 to TRBJ2-2; D not resolved. The CDR3 is 14 residues long. The germline gives CDR1 MDHEN, CDR2 SYDVKM. V was clipped by 11 bases and J by 0 bases, with 13 bases between them. The CDR3: CAVPYRSNTGELFF. The CDR3, as DNA: TGTGCCGTCCCCTACCGTTCGAACACCGGGGAGCTGTTTTTT.

This chain links TRBV6-6 with TRBJ2-3; tentatively, D is TRBD2 (6 bases). Trimming cost V 5 bases and J 2 bases, with 17 bases left between them. This CDR3 is 16 amino acids long. Germline lookup yields CDR1 MNHNY and CDR2 SVGAGI (reference sequence). The CDR3 here is CASSPDYLQATDTQYF. Here the CDR3 DNA reads TGTGCCAGCAGTCCGGACTACCTCCAGGCCACAGATACGCAGTATTTT.

This CDR3 reads CASSTLAGVGNEQFF. The CDR3 nucleotides read TGTGCCAGCAGTACACTAGCGGGAGTGGGCAATGAGCAGTTCTTC. The chain combines TRBV6-5 with TRBJ2-1; 11 nucleotides line up with TRBD2. CDR3 length: 15 amino acids. Germline loops: CDR1 MNHEY, CDR2 SVGAGI. Trimming cost V 5 bases and J 6 bases; bases outside gene matches: 6.

This sequence joins TRBV5-1 and TRBJ2-2, with TRBD2 matching over 13 bases. The ends lost 3 bases at V and 3 bases at J; junction bases unmatched: 5. The germline V gene has CDR1 SGHRS and CDR2 YFSETQ. CDR3 size: 17 residues. CDR3 bases: TGCGCCAGCAGCTCACTAGCGGGGGGGCCCTACACCGGGGAGCTGTTTTTT. Its protein is CASSSLAGGPYTGELFF.